The clone carrying this T cell receptor (beta chain) came up a few times. The target antigen is unknown. The V segment lost 6 bases and the J segment 1 base; nucleotides outside the gene matches: 4. Germline CDR1 MNHEY, CDR2 SVGAGI. CDR3 length: 14 amino acids. TCRdb reanalysed the 5' RACE reads using MiXCR and keeps one entry per CDR3 protein. The sample gives 250,000 to 300,000 distinct CDR3 sequences, about a sixth of which show up once; approximately 23% is in the top ten. The data belong to a study of T-cell memory formation after mild COVID-19. The study, taken as a whole, reports: In pre-infection memory, a portion of responding clones appeared, which suggested that cross-reactive memory joined. Proof of SARS-CoV-2 specificity was absent for the second-wave clones that crested on day 37.

The source is a man between 18 and 35 years old who had mild COVID-19 (a few samples of this study predate the infection). Cell type and time point are not known. Sample: PBMCs or a T cell subset sorted from them (not recorded which). The J gene is TRBJ2-5, the V gene TRBV6-5; 8 bases agree with TRBD2. The CDR3 DNA reads as TGTGCCAGCAGATTAGCGGGGAGCCAAGAGACCCAGTACTTC. Translation: CASRLAGSQETQYF.